This TCR beta chain was retrieved from a study of somatic mutations in cytotoxic T cells in rheumatoid arthritis. This CDR3 contains 15 residues. Germline V CDR1 and CDR2: WSHSY, SAAADI. V lost 3 bases, J lost 3 bases, and 5 bases stayed unmatched. TCRdb keeps only in-frame clones here, not all; method: immunoSEQ multiplex PCR. This table has roughly 20,000 clones, over 80% appearing once. The clonotype was recovered from an adult with rheumatoid arthritis. This chain connects TRBV10-2 to TRBJ2-7; 10 bases line up with TRBD1. Sequencing input: CD8+ T cells sorted from blood. CDR3 protein: CASSELDRGYYEQYF. DNA for the CDR3: TGCGCCAGCAGTGAATTGGACAGGGGGTACTACGAGCAGTACTTC.